The 23 T cell receptor beta chains below all came from one sample that was sequenced in a study of high-grade serous ovarian cancer treatment subgroups. Tumor samples were taken before definitive surgery or chemotherapy. Some clones are missing from TCRdb's copy, which holds only in-frame ones; the method was immunoSEQ multiplex PCR. The sample records 35,000 to 45,000 clones, 79% being singletons. The sample comprised tumor tissue. These receptors all come from a human donor with high-grade serous ovarian cancer.

The J gene is TRBJ2-5, the V gene TRBV4-3; no clear D gene. The CDR3 length is 14 residues. Looked up from germline, CDR1 is LGHNA and CDR2 is YSLEER. The germline V and J ends were trimmed by 0 bases and 5 bases, with 10 bases remaining between them. CDR3 DNA: TGCGCCAGCAGCCAAGATAACCGTGTGGAGACCCAGTACTTC. Translation: CASSQDNRVETQYF.

This sequence joins TRBV10-3 and TRBJ2-3; D perhaps matches TRBD2 (6 bases). CDR1 is ENHRY and CDR2 is SYGVKD in the germline V gene. The CDR3 spans 13 residues. V lost 4 bases, J lost 2 bases, and 7 bases lay in between. The CDR3 loop is CAISAGDTDTQYF. For the CDR3, the DNA is TGTGCCATCAGTGCGGGGGACACAGATACGCAGTATTTT.

The chain joins TRBV29-1 to TRBJ2-1; D possibly corresponds to TRBD2 (7 bases). Germline values: CDR1 SQVTM, CDR2 ANQGSEA. This CDR3 comprises 14 residues. V lost 6 bases, J lost 1 base, and 13 bases lay in between. The CDR3 is CSVGGALSYNEQFF. The DNA of the CDR3 is TGCAGCGTGGGGGGGGCACTTTCCTACAATGAGCAGTTCTTC.

CDR3: CASSLGPVAETQYF. CDR3 DNA: TGTGCCAGCAGCCTGGGACCGGTTGCCGAGACCCAGTACTTC. The chain joins TRBV7-3 to TRBJ2-5; D might be TRBD1 or TRBD2, each matching 5 bases. The germline V and J ends were trimmed by 5 bases and 5 bases, with 15 bases remaining between them. The CDR3 spans 14 residues. The germline V gene has CDR1 SGHTA and CDR2 FQGTGA.

The rearrangement joins TRBV7-2 to TRBJ1-5, with D unclear. The CDR3 runs 15 residues. Trimming removed 3 bases at V and 1 base at J, with 10 bases between. Germline assignment: CDR1 SGHTA and CDR2 FQGNSA. CDR3 nucleotides: TGTGCCAGCAGCTTCCGCGCGGGGAGCAATCAGCCCCAGCATTTT. Protein product: CASSFRAGSNQPQHF.

J is TRBJ2-5 and V is TRBV28, with no clear D. The V end was cut by 5 bases, the J end by 1 base, with 11 bases between. Germline V CDR1 and CDR2: MDHEN, SYDVKM. This CDR3 contains 14 residues. CDR3 amino acids: CASSHQAFQETQYF. The CDR3 DNA follows: TGTGCCAGCAGTCACCAAGCGTTCCAAGAGACCCAGTACTTC.

The gene calls are TRBV19 and TRBJ2-3; 9 nucleotides align to TRBD2. Germline loops: CDR1 LNHDA, CDR2 SQIVND (reference sequence). CDR3 length: 15 residues. The V and J ends lost 5 bases and 3 bases, in that order; junction bases with no gene match: 6. This CDR3 is CASSFSGSATDTQYF. The CDR3 region has the DNA TGTGCCAGTAGTTTTAGCGGGAGTGCGACAGATACGCAGTATTTT.

The V gene is TRBV27, the J gene TRBJ2-7, with 8 bases identical to TRBD2. V shed 7 bases and J 2 bases; nucleotides not matched to a gene: 10. The CDR3 is made up of 15 amino acids. Germline V lookup: CDR1 MNHEY, CDR2 SMNVEV (reference sequence). This CDR3 is CASTRPPAGAYEQYF. The DNA for the CDR3 is TGTGCCAGCACCCGACCCCCAGCGGGGGCCTACGAGCAGTACTTC.

The chain carries TRBV5-1 and TRBJ1-5; TRBD1 aligns across 7 bases. V lost 0 bases and J lost 7; bases outside the gene matches: 13. The CDR3 is 17 amino acids. Germline assignment: CDR1 SGHRS and CDR2 YFSETQ. CDR3 region: CASSLAPRNRGDQPQHF. The CDR3 DNA follows: TGCGCCAGCAGCTTGGCTCCCCGAAACAGGGGCGACCAGCCCCAGCATTTT. Full variable domain (rest looked up from reference TRBV5-1 and TRBJ1-5): KAGVTQTPRYLIKTRGQQVTLSCSPISGHRSVSWYQQTPGQGLQFLFEYFSETQRNKGNFPGRFSGRQFSNSRSEMNVSTLELGDSALYLCASSLAPRNRGDQPQHFGDGTRLSIL.

This sequence joins TRBV19 and TRBJ2-7; TRBD2 matches at 8 bases. The germline gives CDR1 LNHDA, CDR2 SQIVND (reference sequence). The V segment lost 3 bases and the J segment 1 base; nucleotides outside the gene matches: 2. The CDR3 has 14 residues. CDR3 DNA sequence: TGTGCCAGTAGTATTAGCGGGGAGTCCTACGAGCAGTACTTC. It translates to CASSISGESYEQYF.

The chain employs TRBV29-1 and TRBJ1-3, with 7 bases matching TRBD1. Per germline, CDR1 SQVTM and CDR2 ANQGSEA. CDR3 size: 18 residues. V trimming: 0 bases; J trimming: 2 bases; junction bases outside the gene matches: 13. In nucleotides, the CDR3 is TGCAGCGTTGAAGATCGCTATCAGGGGGACGGGGCTGGAAACACCATATATTTT. Its protein is CSVEDRYQGDGAGNTIYF. Together with reference TRBV29-1 and TRBJ1-3, the CDR3 gives the full variable domain: SAVISQKPSRDICQRGTSLTIQCQVDSQVTMMFWYRQQPGQSLTLIATANQGSEATYESGFVIDKFPISRPNLTFSTLTVSNMSPEDSSIYLCSVEDRYQGDGAGNTIYFGEGSWLTVV.

The V call is TRBV5-4, the J call TRBJ2-1; TRBD2 matches 9 bases. Trimming cost V 4 bases and J 8 bases; bases outside gene matches: 13. Germline V gene lookup returns CDR1 SGHNT and CDR2 YYREEE (reference sequence). The CDR3 has 16 residues. CDR3: CASSLGGGTSWHEQFF. CDR3 DNA sequence: TGTGCCAGCAGCCTGGGAGGCGGGACTAGCTGGCATGAGCAGTTCTTC.

The J gene is TRBJ1-4, the V gene TRBV29-1, with a possible D match to TRBD1 (5 bases). This CDR3 contains 15 residues. Trimming cost V 4 bases and J 11 bases, with 23 bases left between them. Germline loops: CDR1 SQVTM, CDR2 ANQGSEA. CDR3 sequence reads: CSVGPNLRDPQKLFF. The CDR3 coding sequence is TGCAGCGTTGGTCCGAATCTGCGGGACCCCCAGAAACTGTTTTTT.

This chain connects TRBV28 to TRBJ2-7; 7 bases agree with TRBD2. There are 13 residues in the CDR3. J gave up 6 bases and V 5 bases, and 7 bases lay outside the gene matches. CDR1 is MDHEN and CDR2 is SYDVKM in the germline V gene. CDR3 nucleotides: TGTGCCAGCAGTACCCCACTAGCGACCGAGCAGTACTTC. Its protein is CASSTPLATEQYF.

This clone was recorded once. V is TRBV7-9 and J is TRBJ2-3; D is perhaps TRBD1 (6 bases). Germline CDR1 SEHNR, CDR2 FQNEAQ (reference sequence). The V end lost 1 base, the J end lost 3 bases, and 14 bases lay between the germline ends. The CDR3 is 16 residues long. The CDR3 sequence: CASSLVTGRGTDTQYF. CDR3 coding DNA: TGTGCCAGCAGCTTAGTGACAGGACGAGGGACAGATACGCAGTATTTT.

This clone appeared a few times. The chain couples TRBV5-1 to TRBJ2-7, with 9 bases aligning to TRBD2. CDR1 is SGHRS and CDR2 is YFSETQ in the germline V gene. V shed 3 bases and J 5 bases; nucleotides not matched to a gene: 15. This CDR3 spans 17 amino acids. The CDR3 DNA reads as TGCGCCAGCAGCTCCGAGGGACTAGCAAGTTTACGAAACGAGCAGTACTTC. Protein product: CASSSEGLASLRNEQYF.

In regard to this clone: This sample also contains other DNA sequences that code for the same CDR3. The chain is built from TRBV7-6 and TRBJ2-5; D unresolved. The CDR3 length is 12 residues. Between the trimmed V and J ends, which lost 1 base and 5 bases, there was a span of 5 bases. The germline gives CDR1 SGHVS, CDR2 FNYEAQ. In DNA, the CDR3 is TGTGCCAGCAGCTTAGGGGCTGAGACCCAGTACTTC. Translating it yields CASSLGAETQYF. Variable domain in full (rest from reference TRBV7-6 and TRBJ2-5): GAGVSQSPRYKVTKRGQDVALRCDPISGHVSLYWYRQALGQGPEFLTYFNYEAQQDKSGLPNDRFSAERPEGSISTLTIQRTEQRDSAMYRCASSLGAETQYFGPGTRLLVL.

This clone is a singleton in its sample. The chain is built from TRBV27 and TRBJ1-1; TRBD1 agrees at 7 bases. J gave up 1 base and V 5 bases, and 4 bases lay outside the gene matches. CDR1 MNHEY and CDR2 SMNVEV come from the germline V gene (reference sequence). The CDR3 totals 14 residues. The CDR3 is CASSTGQWNTEAFF. DNA of the CDR3: TGTGCCAGCAGTACGGGACAGTGGAACACTGAAGCTTTCTTT.

The rearrangement joins TRBV18 to TRBJ1-1; D is unresolved. The CDR3 consists of 14 residues. Germline-derived CDR1 and CDR2 are KGHSH and LQKENI. V was trimmed by 4 bases and J by 8 bases, leaving 17 bases between them. Written as DNA, the CDR3 is TGTGCCAGCTCACTCTTCCGAGGTGCTCCCGAAGCTTTCTTT. Residues: CASSLFRGAPEAFF.

This chain connects TRBV4-3 to TRBJ1-5; maybe TRBD1 (6 bases). Germline CDR1 reads LGHNA; CDR2 reads YSLEER. The germline V and J ends were trimmed by 0 bases and 6 bases, with 15 bases remaining between them. The CDR3 sequence is 16 residues long. DNA for the CDR3: TGCGCCAGCAGCCAAGAGGCGGGGGGCCGGAGTCAGCCCCAGCATTTT. This codes for CASSQEAGGRSQPQHF.

The chain is built from TRBV7-9 and TRBJ1-2; D remains unclear. Germline CDR1 and CDR2: SEHNR and FQNEAQ (reference sequence). This CDR3 has 16 residues. V lost 0 bases to trimming and J lost 7 bases, with 18 bases between them. CDR3 residues: CASSLALGPPRAGYTF. The CDR3 DNA follows: TGTGCCAGCAGCTTAGCCCTGGGCCCTCCTCGGGCTGGCTACACCTTC.

This sequence joins TRBV5-4 and TRBJ1-1, with a tentative D call TRBD1 (5 bases). V was clipped by 5 bases and J by 7 bases, with 9 bases between them. Per germline, CDR1 SGHNT and CDR2 YYREEE (reference sequence). CDR3 length: 11 amino acids. In DNA, the CDR3 is TGTGCCAGCAGTTGGGGGAGTGAAGCTTTCTTT. Translating gives CASSWGSEAFF.

The gene calls are TRBV27 and TRBJ2-5, with TRBD2 matching 7 bases. V shed 6 bases, J shed 7 bases, and the junction held 11 bases outside the gene matches. Germline assignment: CDR1 MNHEY and CDR2 SMNVEV (reference sequence). The length of the CDR3 is 14 residues. The CDR3 sequence: CASSHLAGSGTQYF. The CDR3 DNA reads TGTGCCAGCAGCCACTTAGCGGGTTCGGGGACCCAGTACTTC.